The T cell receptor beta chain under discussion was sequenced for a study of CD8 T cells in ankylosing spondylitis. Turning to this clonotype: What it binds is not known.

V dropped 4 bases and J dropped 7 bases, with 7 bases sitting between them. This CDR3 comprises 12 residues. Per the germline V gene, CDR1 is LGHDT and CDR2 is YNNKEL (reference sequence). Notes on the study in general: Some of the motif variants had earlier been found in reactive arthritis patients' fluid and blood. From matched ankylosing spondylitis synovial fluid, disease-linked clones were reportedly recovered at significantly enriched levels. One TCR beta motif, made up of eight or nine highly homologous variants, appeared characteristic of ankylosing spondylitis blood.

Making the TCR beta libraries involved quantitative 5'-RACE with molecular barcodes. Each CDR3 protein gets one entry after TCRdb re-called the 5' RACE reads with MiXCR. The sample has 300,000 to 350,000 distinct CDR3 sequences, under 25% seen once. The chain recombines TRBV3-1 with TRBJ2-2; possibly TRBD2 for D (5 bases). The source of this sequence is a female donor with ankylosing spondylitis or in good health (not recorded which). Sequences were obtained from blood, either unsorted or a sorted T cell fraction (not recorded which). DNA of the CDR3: TGTGCCAGCAGCCCCGGGGTCGGGGAGCTGTTTTTT. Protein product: CASSPGVGELFF.